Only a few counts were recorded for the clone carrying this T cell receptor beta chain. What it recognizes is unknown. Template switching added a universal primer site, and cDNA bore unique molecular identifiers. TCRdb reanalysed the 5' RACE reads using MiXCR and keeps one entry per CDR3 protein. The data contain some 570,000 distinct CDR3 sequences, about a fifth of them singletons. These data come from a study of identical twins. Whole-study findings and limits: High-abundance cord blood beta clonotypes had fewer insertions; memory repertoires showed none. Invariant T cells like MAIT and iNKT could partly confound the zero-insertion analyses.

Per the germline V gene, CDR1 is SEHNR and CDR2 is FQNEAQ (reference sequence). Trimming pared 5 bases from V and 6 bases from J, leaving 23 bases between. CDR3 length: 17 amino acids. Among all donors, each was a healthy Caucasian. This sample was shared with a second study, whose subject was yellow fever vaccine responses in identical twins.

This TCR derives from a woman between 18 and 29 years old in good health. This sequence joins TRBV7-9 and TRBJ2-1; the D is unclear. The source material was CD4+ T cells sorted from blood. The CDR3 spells CASSPWVDPVMGNEQFF. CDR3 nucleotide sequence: TGTGCCAGCAGCCCCTGGGTGGACCCGGTAATGGGCAATGAGCAGTTCTTC.